Below are 10 T cell receptor beta chains sequenced from a single sample in a study of T cells after posttransplantation cyclophosphamide. Methotrexate plus calcineurin inhibitor accompanied controls' myeloablative marrow transplants; sampling was 1 year later. TCRdb's table, derived via immunoSEQ multiplex PCR, lists solely in-frame clones and lacks some. The sample contains tens of thousands of clones, 80% to 90% of which appear only once. The material sequenced was PBMCs, taken roughly 49 weeks after allogeneic stem cell transplant with calcineurin inhibitor and methotrexate. The receptors stem from a female patient under 45 who received an allogeneic stem cell transplant from an unrelated donor, was CMV-positive, and had acute and chronic GVHD. Some T cells may be the graft donor's.

This chain connects TRBV27 to TRBJ2-1, with 7 bases lining up with TRBD2. This CDR3 has 16 residues. Germline loops: CDR1 MNHEY, CDR2 SMNVEV (reference sequence). V lost 6 bases, J lost 8 bases, and 16 bases stayed unmatched. In DNA form, the CDR3 reads TGTGCCAGCAGGCGCCTAGGGGCGGGAGCCGTCGATGAGCAGTTCTTC. Translation: CASRRLGAGAVDEQFF.

The CDR3 is CASSLDRDSYEQYF. The DNA for the CDR3 is TGTGCCAGCAGCTTAGACAGGGACTCCTACGAGCAGTACTTC. The chain has TRBV7-2 and TRBJ2-7; a possible D gene is TRBD1 (6 bases). CDR3 length equals 14 residues. The V gene lost 1 base and the J gene lost 0 bases, with 7 bases spanning the gap. CDR1 and CDR2 (germline): SGHTA, FQGNSA.

V and J are TRBV6-1 and TRBJ2-7; 10 bases map to TRBD2. Germline CDR1 reads MNHNS; CDR2 reads SASEGT. The CDR3 contains 14 residues. J gave up 5 bases and V 5 bases, and 6 bases lay outside the gene matches. DNA of the CDR3: TGTGCCAGCAGTACCGGGACTAGCGACAACGAGCAGTACTTC. It encodes CASSTGTSDNEQYF.

The V gene is TRBV10-3, the J gene TRBJ2-3; D is undetermined. Germline CDR1 reads ENHRY; CDR2 reads SYGVKD. The germline V and J ends were trimmed by 0 bases and 2 bases, with 3 bases remaining between them. The CDR3 sequence is 13 residues long. CDR3 sequence reads: CAISESFTDTQYF. The CDR3 coding sequence is TGTGCCATCAGTGAGTCCTTCACAGATACGCAGTATTTT.

This clone has a handful of counts. The gene calls are TRBV2 and TRBJ1-3; TRBD1 is a possible D gene (5 bases). CDR1 SNHLY and CDR2 FYNNEI come from the germline V gene. The CDR3 consists of 13 residues. Trimming pared 8 bases from V and 0 bases from J, leaving 8 bases between. The CDR3 nucleotides read TGTGCCAGCGGAGGGGACTCTGGAAACACCATATATTTT. Translated, it gives CASGGDSGNTIYF.

The chain combines TRBV7-8 with TRBJ1-1; 9 bases align to TRBD1. Per the germline V gene, CDR1 is SGHVS and CDR2 is FQNEAQ. The CDR3 runs to 17 residues. The V and J ends lost 2 bases and 1 base, in that order; junction bases with no gene match: 8. This chain's CDR3 is CASSLRTGGSENTEAFF. CDR3 in DNA: TGTGCCAGCAGCTTACGTACAGGGGGCTCAGAGAACACTGAAGCTTTCTTT.

The V gene is TRBV9, the J gene TRBJ2-2; 7 bases match TRBD2. The J segment lost 9 bases and the V segment lost 4 bases, leaving 9 bases of the junction unmatched. The CDR3 covers 14 residues. CDR1 SGDLS and CDR2 YYNGEE come from the germline V gene. The CDR3: CASSLSGTGRELFF. In DNA form, the CDR3 reads TGTGCCAGCAGCCTAAGCGGGACTGGGCGGGAGCTGTTTTTT.

V and J are TRBV30 and TRBJ1-5, with D possibly being TRBD1 (5 bases). V dropped 2 bases and J dropped 6 bases, with 11 bases sitting between them. Germline V gene lookup returns CDR1 GTSNPN and CDR2 SVGIG (reference sequence). The CDR3 consists of 13 residues. The chain's CDR3 is CAWSPGGVQPQHF. CDR3 sequence (DNA): TGTGCCTGGAGTCCCGGGGGGGTTCAGCCCCAGCATTTT.

This clone was found a few times. The chain couples TRBV19 to TRBJ2-1; D possibly corresponds to TRBD2 (6 bases). V gave up 9 bases and J gave up 3 bases, with 9 bases separating them. Germline V CDR1 and CDR2: LNHDA, SQIVND (reference sequence). The CDR3 has 12 residues. The CDR3 region has the DNA TGTGCCAGCAGCGGGTACTACAATGAGCAGTTCTTC. This encodes CASSGYYNEQFF.

This clone has just a few counts. The J gene is TRBJ1-5, the V gene TRBV10-3, with D possibly TRBD1 on 5 matching bases. CDR3 length equals 13 residues. Between the trimmed V and J ends, which lost 2 bases and 6 bases, there was a span of 8 bases. Germline CDR1 reads ENHRY; CDR2 reads SYGVKD. The CDR3 region has the DNA TGTGCCATCAGTGAGGTGGGGGGTCAGCCCCAGCATTTT. Its translation: CAISEVGGQPQHF.